This TCR beta chain was obtained from a study of cytomegalovirus exposure and HLA in healthy donors. Study-level information: In an early release, HLA-typed donors contributed 77 million or so unique TCR sequences. Study-level results: A missense DCLRE1C variant was associated with V- and J-gene trimming of TCR beta chains in a later analysis, and an independent cohort replicated the association. Data from an earlier analysis indicated that most TCR beta V segments were productive either about 87% or about 30% of the time.

It was with 60 Vbeta and 13 Jbeta primers that the PCR ran. Profiled with immunoSEQ multiplex PCR; TCRdb holds only in-frame clones, not every one. The table shows 150,000 to 170,000 clones, with 74% occurring only once. Looked up from germline, CDR1 is SEHNR and CDR2 is FQNEAQ (reference sequence). This CDR3 is 15 amino acids long. The V end was cut by 1 base, the J end by 4 bases, with 11 bases between. In the case of this clone: Antigen specificity is unknown.

Each donor was healthy, and each was a bone marrow donor. The chain recombines TRBV7-9 with TRBJ2-1; a weak D match, TRBD2 (5 bases). Sequencing was performed on PBMCs. The TCR sequence derives from a man younger than 40 in good health and CMV-seronegative. The CDR3: CASSLEEGSYNEQFF. CDR3 DNA sequence: TGTGCCAGCAGCTTAGAGGAAGGGAGTTACAATGAGCAGTTCTTC.